This T cell receptor beta chain comes out of a study of blood T cell repertoires in COVID-19. Study-wide background: T cells, B-cell-depleted T cells, or PBMCs supplied cDNA or gDNA.

The data were produced by immunoSEQ multiplex PCR, yet TCRdb's version contains in-frame clones alone and is incomplete. The data show hundreds of thousands of clones, 65% to 85% seen once. Participant ages covered about 18 to 90 years across 25 or so US areas. Clinical history as reported by participants underpinned cohort assignment. This clone occurred once. V shed 0 bases, J shed 1 base, and the junction held 5 bases outside the gene matches. The CDR3 runs to 16 residues. In germline, CDR1 is SGHTS, CDR2 YDEGEE. V gene TRBV5-8 combines with J gene TRBJ1-1; 8 nucleotides line up with TRBD1. This clonotype was sampled from a woman aged 55 to 70 who had recovered from COVID-19. The sample consisted of PBMCs or T cells enriched from blood (not recorded which). CDR3 protein: CASSLEYGTGNTEAFF. The CDR3 DNA reads as TGTGCCAGCAGCTTGGAGTACGGGACAGGGAACACTGAAGCTTTCTTT.